This T cell receptor (beta chain) was observed in a study of CD8 T cells in Susac syndrome. Study findings and constraints: The study conceded that its TCR sequencing and HLA analysis involved relatively few individuals.

As to this clonotype: Its antigen is undetermined.

Random hexamers were used to reverse transcribe 0.5 to 1 ug of RNA. TCRdb used MiXCR to reprocess the immunoSEQ multiplex PCR reads, holding one entry per CDR3 protein. The sample has about 190,000 distinct CDR3 sequences, under 97% seen once. Sequencing input: CD4+ T cells from PBMCs. This clonotype was sampled from a human donor with Susac syndrome.

Here the CDR3 reads CAISRSPGPEGYTF. DNA of the CDR3: TGTGCCATCTCCCGGAGCCCAGGCCCAGAAGGCTACACCTTC. The chain combines TRBV2 with TRBJ1-2, with no clear D. The V and J ends lost 10 bases and 8 bases respectively, with 23 bases between them. The germline CDR1 and CDR2 sequences are SNHLY and FYNNEI. The CDR3 runs 14 residues.